The sample holds a few counts of the clone carrying this T cell receptor beta chain. Its antigen is not known. These data originate in a study of cytomegalovirus exposure and HLA in healthy donors. Overall study results and limits: Overall, approximately 150 TCR beta chains were annotated as cytomegalovirus-associated. The HLA-A and HLA-B alleles of most subjects were reportedly predicted accurately from TCR beta sequences.

PCR was performed using 60 Vbeta and 13 Jbeta primers. Profiling relied on immunoSEQ multiplex PCR, and the TCRdb table lists in-frame clones only, not all of them. The repertoire includes 100,000 to 150,000 clones, less than 20% of them detected once, and roughly 2% sits in the top ten. V lost 6 bases to trimming and J lost 4 bases, with 9 bases between them. Germline V gene lookup returns CDR1 SGHVS and CDR2 FNYEAQ. The CDR3 spans 13 residues. Whereas donors were nominally healthy upon sampling, unrecorded immune exposures were probable. The V and J genes are TRBV7-6 and TRBJ1-4; TRBD1 might be the D (5 bases). The sample was PBMCs. This TCR was sampled from a woman under 30 in good health and CMV-seronegative. CDR3 coding DNA: TGTGCCAGCAGAACAGGTTTTAATGAAAAACTGTTTTTT. It is translated as CASRTGFNEKLFF.